This T cell receptor (beta chain) was sequenced during a study of cytomegalovirus exposure and HLA in healthy donors. Looking at the study overall: Inside one of the first data releases sat around 86 million unique TCRs taken from HLA-typed donors. Study-level points and caveats: As a later analysis showed, a missense DCLRE1C variant was linked to trimming of TCR beta V- and J-genes. The HLA-A and HLA-B alleles of most subjects were reportedly predicted accurately from TCR beta sequences. Among immune exposure information, only CMV serostatus was available.

V lost 0 bases and J lost 2, with 13 bases in between. The CDR3 is 16 residues long. Germline-derived CDR1 and CDR2 are SGHAT and FQNNGV. This clone appeared a few times. The antigen is undetermined. The PCR had 60 Vbeta and 13 Jbeta primers. The method was immunoSEQ multiplex PCR; TCRdb's version includes in-frame clones alone and lacks a portion of them. The sample has fewer than 250,000 clones; 70% to 80% are singletons. Specimen: PBMCs. V gene TRBV11-2 combines with J gene TRBJ1-1, with TRBD1 as a possible D gene (6 bases). The receptor's source is a girl aged 2 to 9 in good health and CMV-seronegative. CDR3 coding DNA: TGTGCCAGCAGCTTAGATGGCGGGGGGGCTAACACTGAAGCTTTCTTT. The encoded protein is CASSLDGGGANTEAFF.